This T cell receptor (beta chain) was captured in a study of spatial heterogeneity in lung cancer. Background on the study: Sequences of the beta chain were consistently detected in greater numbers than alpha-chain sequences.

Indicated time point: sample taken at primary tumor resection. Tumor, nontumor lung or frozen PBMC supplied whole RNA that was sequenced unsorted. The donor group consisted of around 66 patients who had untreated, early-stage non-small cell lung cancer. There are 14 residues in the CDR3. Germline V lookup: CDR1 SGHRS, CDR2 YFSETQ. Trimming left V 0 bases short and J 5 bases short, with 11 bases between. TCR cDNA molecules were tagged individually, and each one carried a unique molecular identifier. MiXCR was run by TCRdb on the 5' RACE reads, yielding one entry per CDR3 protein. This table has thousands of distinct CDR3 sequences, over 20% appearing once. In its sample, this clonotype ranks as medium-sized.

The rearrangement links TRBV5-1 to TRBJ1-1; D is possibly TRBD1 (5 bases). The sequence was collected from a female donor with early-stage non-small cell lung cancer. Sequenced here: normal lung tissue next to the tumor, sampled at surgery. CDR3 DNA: TGCGCCAGCAGCTTGGGACAGCCGGGGACTGAAGCTTTCTTT. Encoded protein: CASSLGQPGTEAFF.